The 8 T cell receptor beta chains presented below share a single source sample, sequenced in a study of graft-versus-host responses after intestinal transplantation. Measured with immunoSEQ multiplex PCR; TCRdb has only the in-frame clones, and not every one. The sample has tens of thousands of clones; roughly 95% are singletons. No cognate antigen is known for these TCRs. Specimen: unstimulated CD8+ T cells sorted from spleen or lymph node cells, collected before transplant. The source of these receptors is a human donor who was the organ donor for an intestinal transplant.

In regard to this clone: This sample includes further DNA sequences coding for the same CDR3. CDR3 coding DNA: TGTGCCAGCAGCTTGGAGGCGGGGGGCCCCTACGAGCAGTACTTC. Its translation: CASSLEAGGPYEQYF. The chain recombines TRBV5-6 with TRBJ2-7; 8 nucleotides match TRBD2. Germline V gene sequence: CDR1 SGHDT, CDR2 YYEEEE. V shed 0 bases and J 2 bases; nucleotides not matched to a gene: 4. This CDR3 is 15 amino acids long.

The count of this clone is one. The CDR3 spells CASSEFRGQNTGELFF. The CDR3 bases are TGTGCCAGCAGTGAATTTAGGGGGCAGAACACCGGGGAGCTGTTTTTT. The chain carries TRBV25-1 and TRBJ2-2; the match to TRBD1 covers 7 bases. The CDR3 consists of 16 residues. CDR1 is MGHDK, CDR2 SYGVNS, per germline. V dropped 1 base and J dropped 1; count of bases not matched to a gene: 3.

The gene calls are TRBV19 and TRBJ2-7; 10 bases are shared with TRBD2. Germline loops: CDR1 LNHDA, CDR2 SQIVND (reference sequence). This CDR3 has 13 amino acids. Unmatched junction bases numbered 3, after V lost 5 bases and J lost 5 bases. In DNA, the CDR3 is TGTGCCAGTAGTGCCGGACTAGCGGACGAGCAGTACTTC. This codes for CASSAGLADEQYF.

The chain carries TRBV6-1 and TRBJ2-7; TRBD1 is a possible D gene (5 bases). The CDR3 runs to 14 residues. The germline CDR1 and CDR2 sequences are MNHNS and SASEGT. Trimming took 11 bases from V and 3 from J, leaving 20 bases between them. CDR3: CALTTALGDYEQYF. CDR3 coding DNA: TGTGCCTTAACGACAGCTCTAGGGGACTACGAGCAGTACTTC.

This rearrangement joins TRBV5-1 to TRBJ2-5; no clear D gene. Trimming left V 0 bases short and J 3 bases short, with 6 bases between. Per the germline V gene, CDR1 is SGHRS and CDR2 is YFSETQ. The CDR3 spans 13 residues. The CDR3 reads CASSLAWEETQYF. The CDR3 DNA follows: TGCGCCAGCAGCTTGGCCTGGGAAGAGACCCAGTACTTC.

This clone was seen more than once but under ten times. This sequence joins TRBV4-3 and TRBJ1-3; D unresolved. Per the germline V gene, CDR1 is LGHNA and CDR2 is YSLEER. This CDR3 region has 17 residues. Deletions cut 0 bases from V and 0 bases from J, with 12 bases between. The CDR3 DNA reads as TGCGCCAGCAGCCAAGATACACCGTCTCTCTCTGGAAACACCATATATTTT. It encodes CASSQDTPSLSGNTIYF.

V gene TRBV6-5 combines with J gene TRBJ2-3; 12 nucleotides agree with TRBD2. Germline assignment: CDR1 MNHEY and CDR2 SVGAGI. V trimming: 6 bases; J trimming: 4 bases; junction bases outside the gene matches: 2. This CDR3 is built from 14 residues. The CDR3, as DNA: TGTGCCAGCAGATGGACTAGCGGGGCAGATACGCAGTATTTT. Translation gives CASRWTSGADTQYF.

The rearrangement joins TRBV19 to TRBJ1-1, with a weak D call TRBD1 (5 bases). V was clipped by 2 bases and J by 2 bases, with 9 bases between them. The length of the CDR3 is 14 residues. Germline V gives CDR1 LNHDA, CDR2 SQIVND (reference sequence). The CDR3 DNA sequence: TGTGCCAGTAGTATAACAAGGACAAACACTGAAGCTTTCTTT. Protein: CASSITRTNTEAFF.